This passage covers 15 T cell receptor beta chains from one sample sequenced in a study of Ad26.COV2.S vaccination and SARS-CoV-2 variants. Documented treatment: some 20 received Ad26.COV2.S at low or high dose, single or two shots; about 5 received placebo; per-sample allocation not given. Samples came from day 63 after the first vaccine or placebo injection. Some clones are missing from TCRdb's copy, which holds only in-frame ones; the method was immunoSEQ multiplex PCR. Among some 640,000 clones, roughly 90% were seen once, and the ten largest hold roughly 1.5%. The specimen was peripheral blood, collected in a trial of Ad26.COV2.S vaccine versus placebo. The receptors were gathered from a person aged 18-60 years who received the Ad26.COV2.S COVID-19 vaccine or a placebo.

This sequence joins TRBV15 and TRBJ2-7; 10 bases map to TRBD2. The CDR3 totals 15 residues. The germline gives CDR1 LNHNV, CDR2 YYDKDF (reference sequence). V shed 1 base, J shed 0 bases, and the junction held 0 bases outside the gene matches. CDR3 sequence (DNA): TGTGCCACCAGCAGAGCTAGCGGGAGCTCCTACGAGCAGTACTTC. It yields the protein CATSRASGSSYEQYF. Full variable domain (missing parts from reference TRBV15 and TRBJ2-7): DAMVIQNPRYQVTQFGKPVTLSCSQTLNHNVMYWYQQKSSQAPKLLFHYYDKDFNNEADTPDNFQSRRPNTSFCFLDIRSPGLGDTAMYLCATSRASGSSYEQYFGPGTRLTVT.

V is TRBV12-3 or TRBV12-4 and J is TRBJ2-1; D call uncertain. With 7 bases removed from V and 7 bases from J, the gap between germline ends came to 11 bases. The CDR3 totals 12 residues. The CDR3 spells CASNFRWNEQFF. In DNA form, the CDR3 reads TGTGCCAGCAACTTTCGGTGGAATGAGCAGTTCTTC.

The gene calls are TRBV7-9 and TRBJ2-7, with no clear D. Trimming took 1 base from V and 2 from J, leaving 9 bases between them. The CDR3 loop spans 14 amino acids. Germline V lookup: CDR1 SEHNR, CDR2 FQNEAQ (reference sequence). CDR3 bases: TGTGCCAGCAGCTTAGATCTCGAAACCTACGAGCAGTACTTC. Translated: CASSLDLETYEQYF.

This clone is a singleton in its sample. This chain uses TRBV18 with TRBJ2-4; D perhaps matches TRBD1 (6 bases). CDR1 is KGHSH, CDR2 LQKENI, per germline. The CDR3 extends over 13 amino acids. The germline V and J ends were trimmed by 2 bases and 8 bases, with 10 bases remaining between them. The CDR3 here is CASSPGGEDIQYF. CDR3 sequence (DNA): TGTGCCAGCTCACCAGGGGGCGAGGACATTCAGTACTTC.

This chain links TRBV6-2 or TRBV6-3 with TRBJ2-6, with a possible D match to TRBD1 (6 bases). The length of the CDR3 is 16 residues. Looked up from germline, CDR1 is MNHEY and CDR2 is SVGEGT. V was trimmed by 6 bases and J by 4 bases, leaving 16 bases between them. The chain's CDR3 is CASRPSGASGANVLTF. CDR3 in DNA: TGTGCCAGCAGGCCTTCAGGGGCGTCCGGGGCCAACGTCCTGACTTTC.

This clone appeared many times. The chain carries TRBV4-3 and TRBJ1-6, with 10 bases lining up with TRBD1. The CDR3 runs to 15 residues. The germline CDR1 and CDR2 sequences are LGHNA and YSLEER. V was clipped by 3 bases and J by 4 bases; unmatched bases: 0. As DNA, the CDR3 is TGCGCCAGCAGCCAGGGACAGGGGTATAATTCACCCCTCCACTTT. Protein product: CASSQGQGYNSPLHF.

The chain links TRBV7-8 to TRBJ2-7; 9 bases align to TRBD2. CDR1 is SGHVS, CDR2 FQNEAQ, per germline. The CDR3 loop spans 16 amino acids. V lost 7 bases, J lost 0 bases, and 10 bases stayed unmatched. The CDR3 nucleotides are TGTGCCAGCACCCGAGCGGGGGGACAGCGCTCCTACGAGCAGTACTTC. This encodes CASTRAGGQRSYEQYF.

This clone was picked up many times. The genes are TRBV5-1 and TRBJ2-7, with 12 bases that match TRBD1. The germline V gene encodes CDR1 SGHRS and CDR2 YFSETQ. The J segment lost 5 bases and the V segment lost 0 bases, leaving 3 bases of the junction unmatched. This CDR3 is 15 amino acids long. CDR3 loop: CASSLEGQGADEQYF. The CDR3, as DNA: TGCGCCAGCAGCTTGGAGGGACAGGGGGCTGACGAGCAGTACTTC.

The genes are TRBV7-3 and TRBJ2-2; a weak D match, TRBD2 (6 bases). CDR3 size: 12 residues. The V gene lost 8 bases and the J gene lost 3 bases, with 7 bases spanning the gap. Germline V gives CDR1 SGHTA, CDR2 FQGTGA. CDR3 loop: CASGRYTGELFF. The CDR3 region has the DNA TGTGCCAGCGGGAGGTACACCGGGGAGCTGTTTTTT.

The CDR3 region has the DNA TGTGCCAGCAGTTTATGGGGGGAGCCCCTCCGCGAGCAGTACTTC. It yields the protein CASSLWGEPLREQYF. The V call is TRBV27, the J call TRBJ2-7; TRBD2 might be the D (6 bases). CDR1 is MNHEY, CDR2 SMNVEV, per germline (reference sequence). The CDR3 extends over 15 amino acids. The germline V and J ends were trimmed by 1 base and 6 bases, with 16 bases remaining between them.

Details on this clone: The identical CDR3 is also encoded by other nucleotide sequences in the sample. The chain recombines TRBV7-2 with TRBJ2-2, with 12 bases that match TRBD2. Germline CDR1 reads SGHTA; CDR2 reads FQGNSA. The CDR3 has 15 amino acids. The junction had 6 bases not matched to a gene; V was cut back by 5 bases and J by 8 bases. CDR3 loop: CASSLGLAGSGELFF. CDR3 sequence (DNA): TGTGCCAGCAGCCTAGGACTAGCGGGGTCTGGGGAGCTGTTTTTT.

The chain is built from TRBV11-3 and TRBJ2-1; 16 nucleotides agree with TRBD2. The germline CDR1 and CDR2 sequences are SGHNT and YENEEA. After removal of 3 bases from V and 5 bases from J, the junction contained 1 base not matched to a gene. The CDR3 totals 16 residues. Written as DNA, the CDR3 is TGTGCCAGCAGCTTGGGACTAGCGGGGGGGAACAATGAGCAGTTCTTC. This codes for CASSLGLAGGNNEQFF.

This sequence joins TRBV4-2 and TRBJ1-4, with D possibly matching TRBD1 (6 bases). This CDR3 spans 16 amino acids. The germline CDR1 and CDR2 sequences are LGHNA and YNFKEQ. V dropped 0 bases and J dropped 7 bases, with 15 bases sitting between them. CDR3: CASSQDIGGQFEKLFF. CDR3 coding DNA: TGTGCCAGCAGCCAAGATATCGGGGGGCAATTTGAAAAACTGTTTTTT.

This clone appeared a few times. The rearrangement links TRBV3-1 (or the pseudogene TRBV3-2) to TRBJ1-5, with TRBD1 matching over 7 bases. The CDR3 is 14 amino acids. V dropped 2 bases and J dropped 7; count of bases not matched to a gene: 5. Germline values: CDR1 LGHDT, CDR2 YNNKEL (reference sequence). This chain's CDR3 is CASSQRAGGQPQHF. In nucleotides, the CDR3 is TGTGCCAGCAGCCAAAGGGCAGGGGGACAGCCCCAGCATTTT.

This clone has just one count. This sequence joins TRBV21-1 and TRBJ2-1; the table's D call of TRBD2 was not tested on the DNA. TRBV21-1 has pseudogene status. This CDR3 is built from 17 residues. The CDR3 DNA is TGTGCCAGCAGCAAAGGGAGGAGAGTGAGCTCCTACAATGAGCAGTTCTTC. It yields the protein CASSKGRRVSSYNEQFF.